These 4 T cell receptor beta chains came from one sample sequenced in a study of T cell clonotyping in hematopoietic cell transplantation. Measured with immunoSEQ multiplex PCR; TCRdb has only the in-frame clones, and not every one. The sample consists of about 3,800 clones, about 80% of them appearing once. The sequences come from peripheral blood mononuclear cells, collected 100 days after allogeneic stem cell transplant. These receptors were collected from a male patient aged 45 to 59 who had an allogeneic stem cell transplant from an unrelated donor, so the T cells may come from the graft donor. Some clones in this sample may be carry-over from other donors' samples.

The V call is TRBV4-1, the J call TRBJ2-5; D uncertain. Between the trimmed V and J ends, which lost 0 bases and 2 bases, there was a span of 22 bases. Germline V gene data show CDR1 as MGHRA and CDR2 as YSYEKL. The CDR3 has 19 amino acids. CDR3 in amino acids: CASSQDFPIAPLRQETQYF. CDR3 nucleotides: TGCGCCAGCAGCCAAGATTTCCCCATTGCCCCTCTGAGGCAAGAGACCCAGTACTTC.

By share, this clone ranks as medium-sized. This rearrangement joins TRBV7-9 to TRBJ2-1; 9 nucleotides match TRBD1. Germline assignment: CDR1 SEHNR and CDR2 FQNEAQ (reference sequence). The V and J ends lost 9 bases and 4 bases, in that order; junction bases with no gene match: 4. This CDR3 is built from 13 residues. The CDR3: CASMGQGYNEQFF. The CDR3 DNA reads TGTGCCAGTATGGGACAGGGTTACAATGAGCAGTTCTTC.

The CDR3 protein is CASSPRGGGYEQYF. The CDR3, as DNA: TGTGCCAGCAGCCCCCGCGGGGGCGGGTACGAGCAGTACTTC. The chain uses TRBV9 and TRBJ2-7; D is possibly TRBD2 (7 bases). The germline V and J ends were trimmed by 4 bases and 4 bases, with 15 bases remaining between them. Germline loops: CDR1 SGDLS, CDR2 YYNGEE. This CDR3 has 14 residues. Drawing the rest from reference TRBV9 and TRBJ2-7, the complete variable domain is DSGVTQTPKHLITATGQRVTLRCSPRSGDLSVYWYQQSLDQGLQFLIQYYNGEERAKGNILERFSAQQFPDLHSELNLSSLELGDSALYFCASSPRGGGYEQYFGPGTRLTVT.

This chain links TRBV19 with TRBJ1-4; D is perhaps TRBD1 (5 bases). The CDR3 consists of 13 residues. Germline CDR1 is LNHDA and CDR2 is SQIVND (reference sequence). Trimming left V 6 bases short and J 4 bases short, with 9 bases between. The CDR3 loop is CASRRQNNEKLFF. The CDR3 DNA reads TGTGCCAGTAGAAGACAGAATAATGAAAAACTGTTTTTT.